Listed below are T cell receptor beta chains from one sample, sequenced in a study of CD8+CD57+ T cells in acquired aplastic anemia. A single record per CDR3 protein comes from TCRdb applying MiXCR to the reads. The profile shows about 220,000 distinct CDR3 sequences, more than 45% of them singletons. Sequencing was performed on sorted CD4+, CD8+, or CD8+CD57+ T cells (not recorded which) from PBMCs. The receptors come from a human donor with aplastic anemia. Both conserved end residues are part of each CDR3. Each record gives: V gene, D gene, CDR3 protein. D genes are given only for firm matches.

V gene: TRBV9
D gene: -
CDR3 protein: CASSLRDGLISGELFF

V gene: TRBV7-2
D gene: -
CDR3 protein: CASSPGTLREQYF

V gene: TRBV5-4
D gene: TRBD1
CDR3 protein: CASSRTGEPGYGYTF

V gene: TRBV19
D gene: -
CDR3 protein: CASSIITWSGANVLTF

V gene: TRBV24-1
D gene: TRBD1
CDR3 protein: CATSDQQGAYGYTF

V gene: TRBV7-9
D gene: TRBD1
CDR3 protein: CASSSTGTGTEQYF

V gene: TRBV7-2
D gene: -
CDR3 protein: CAWSVQSSGANVLTF

V gene: TRBV11-3
D gene: -
CDR3 protein: CASSQEARIQFF

V gene: TRBV28
D gene: -
CDR3 protein: CASSFGSTIYF

V gene: TRBV7-9
D gene: -
CDR3 protein: CASSLVGGPGSYNEQFF

V gene: TRBV6-5
D gene: -
CDR3 protein: CASSYSRGPADTQYF

V gene: TRBV6-2/TRBV6-3
D gene: TRBD2
CDR3 protein: CASSPTSGTDAQYF

V gene: TRBV5-6
D gene: -
CDR3 protein: CASTTDWGGTYNEQFF

V gene: TRBV15
D gene: -
CDR3 protein: CATSREGLAGGEKLFF

V gene: TRBV28
D gene: -
CDR3 protein: CASSPERGKLFF

V gene: TRBV12-3/TRBV12-4
D gene: TRBD1
CDR3 protein: CASRGDSFNTEAFF

V gene: TRBV7-9
D gene: -
CDR3 protein: CASSFPSGEQYF

V gene: TRBV6-2/TRBV6-3
D gene: -
CDR3 protein: CASSFLQEVDEQYF

V gene: TRBV19
D gene: -
CDR3 protein: CASSINSASEKLFF

V gene: TRBV9
D gene: -
CDR3 protein: CASSVAEGLGNTIYF

V gene: TRBV30
D gene: TRBD1
CDR3 protein: CAWSALRNRGDEQYF

V gene: TRBV20-1
D gene: -
CDR3 protein: CSARSESSYNSPLHF

V gene: TRBV7-9
D gene: TRBD2
CDR3 protein: CASSKGLAEYNEQFF

V gene: TRBV11-1
D gene: TRBD1
CDR3 protein: CASSETGGASYEQYF

V gene: TRBV10-1
D gene: TRBD2
CDR3 protein: CASSQGGLARYEQYF

V gene: TRBV7-6
D gene: -
CDR3 protein: CASSLDSTLDAGELFF

V gene: TRBV20-1
D gene: -
CDR3 protein: CSAIQGRGNQPQHF

V gene: TRBV6-5
D gene: TRBD2
CDR3 protein: CASSRSGGNTDTQYF

V gene: TRBV20-1
D gene: TRBD2
CDR3 protein: CSARDTSGNSYEQYF

V gene: TRBV20-1
D gene: -
CDR3 protein: CSARDKVKNGPAEQFF

V gene: TRBV6-6
D gene: TRBD2
CDR3 protein: CAVGGGNAAYNEQFF

V gene: TRBV6-1
D gene: -
CDR3 protein: CASSDREQVQPQHF

V gene: TRBV10-2
D gene: TRBD1
CDR3 protein: CASSEHRGTYGYTF

V gene: TRBV7-2
D gene: -
CDR3 protein: CASSLNLSPEQYF

V gene: TRBV19
D gene: -
CDR3 protein: CASKKGEWTGELFF

V gene: TRBV25-1
D gene: -
CDR3 protein: CASSDRDPANYGYTF

V gene: TRBV2
D gene: -
CDR3 protein: CASKFVRGARETQYF

V gene: TRBV19
D gene: TRBD1
CDR3 protein: CASSNSQGVNGYTF

V gene: TRBV10-1
D gene: -
CDR3 protein: CASSESTRVGNEQFF

V gene: TRBV10-1
D gene: -
CDR3 protein: CASSETGSGEKLFF

V gene: TRBV7-9
D gene: -
CDR3 protein: CASSSPQEWDYGYTF

V gene: TRBV5-1
D gene: TRBD1
CDR3 protein: CASSSPGQGGSTEAFF

V gene: TRBV20-1
D gene: -
CDR3 protein: CSAPSGVSTYEQYF

V gene: TRBV9
D gene: -
CDR3 protein: CASSPGVEGTEAFF

V gene: TRBV20-1
D gene: TRBD1
CDR3 protein: CSASPGQTYEQYF

V gene: TRBV27
D gene: TRBD1
CDR3 protein: CASRSGQYNSPLHF

V gene: TRBV5-6
D gene: -
CDR3 protein: CASSLSASYNEQFF

V gene: TRBV7-8
D gene: TRBD2
CDR3 protein: CASSPQVGLAVGRNEQFF

V gene: TRBV12-5
D gene: -
CDR3 protein: CASGLKADTEAFF

V gene: TRBV9
D gene: TRBD2
CDR3 protein: CASSVGPSGRENNEQFF

V gene: TRBV25-1
D gene: -
CDR3 protein: CASSETGEAFF

V gene: TRBV12-5
D gene: TRBD1
CDR3 protein: CASAAQGANTEAFF